A single T cell receptor (beta chain) is shown here with its context. Its cognate antigen is unknown. Produced via immunoSEQ multiplex PCR; TCRdb's table is partial and in-frame only. The sample lists about 5,200 clones, around 81% occurring once. The data are from a study of high-grade serous ovarian cancer treatment subgroups. Study context: Each sample yielded on average about 7,000 unique TCR beta rearrangements from approximately 15,000 reads.

The tumor samples were collected prior to definitive surgery or chemotherapy. Whole-study findings and limits: Repertoire similarity ranged roughly 0.11 to 0.85 between tumors of one patient.

Trimming pared 5 bases from V and 10 bases from J, leaving 15 bases between. Looked up from germline, CDR1 is SGHVS and CDR2 is FQNEAQ. The CDR3 covers 14 residues. This TCR was sampled from a human donor with high-grade serous ovarian cancer. The rearrangement joins TRBV7-8 to TRBJ1-6, with D hard to call. Material for sequencing was tumor tissue. CDR3 residues: CASSLYSDVSPLHF. The DNA for the CDR3 is TGTGCCAGCAGCCTATATTCGGACGTCTCACCCCTCCACTTT.